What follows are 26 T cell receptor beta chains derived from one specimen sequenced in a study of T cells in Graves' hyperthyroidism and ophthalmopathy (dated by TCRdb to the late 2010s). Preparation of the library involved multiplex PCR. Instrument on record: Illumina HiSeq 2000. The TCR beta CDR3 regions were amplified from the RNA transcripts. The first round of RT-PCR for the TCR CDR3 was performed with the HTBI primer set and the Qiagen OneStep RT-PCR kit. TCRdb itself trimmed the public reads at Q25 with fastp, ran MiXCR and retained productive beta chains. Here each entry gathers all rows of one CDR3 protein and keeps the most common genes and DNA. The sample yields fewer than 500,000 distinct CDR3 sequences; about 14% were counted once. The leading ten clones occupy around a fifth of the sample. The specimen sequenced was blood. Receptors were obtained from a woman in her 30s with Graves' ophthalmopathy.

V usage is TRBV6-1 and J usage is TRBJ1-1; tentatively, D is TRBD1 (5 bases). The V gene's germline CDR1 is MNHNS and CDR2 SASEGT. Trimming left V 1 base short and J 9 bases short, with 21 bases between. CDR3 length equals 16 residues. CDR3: CASSEGAIAQGLQAFF. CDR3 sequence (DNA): TGTGCCAGCAGTGAAGGAGCGATCGCCCAGGGCTTGCAAGCTTTCTTT.

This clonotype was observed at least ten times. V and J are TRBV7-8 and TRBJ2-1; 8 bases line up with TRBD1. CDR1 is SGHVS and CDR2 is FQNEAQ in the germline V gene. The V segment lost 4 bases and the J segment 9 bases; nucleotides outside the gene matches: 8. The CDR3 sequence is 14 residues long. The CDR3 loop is CASSSGQGAVEQFF. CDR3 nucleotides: TGTGCCAGCAGCTCCGGTCAGGGGGCCGTTGAGCAGTTCTTC.

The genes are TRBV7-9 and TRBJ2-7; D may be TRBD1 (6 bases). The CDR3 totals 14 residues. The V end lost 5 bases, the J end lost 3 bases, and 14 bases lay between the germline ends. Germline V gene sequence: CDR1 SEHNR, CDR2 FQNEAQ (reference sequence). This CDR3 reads CASSPRTADYEQYF. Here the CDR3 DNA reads TGTGCCAGCAGCCCCCGGACAGCAGACTACGAGCAGTACTTC.

The CDR3: CASSLHRASGGSYNEQFF. The CDR3 bases are TGTGCCAGCAGCCTCCACCGGGCTAGCGGGGGGTCCTACAATGAGCAGTTCTTC. This chain links TRBV7-3 with TRBJ2-1, with 11 bases aligning to TRBD2. The CDR3 consists of 18 residues. Germline V CDR1 and CDR2: SGHTA, FQGTGA. J was trimmed by 1 base and V by 5 bases; bases with no gene match: 10.

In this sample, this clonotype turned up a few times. The CDR3 reads CSVGKGGWQDNEQFF. The CDR3, as DNA: TGCAGCGTGGGTAAAGGGGGCTGGCAAGATAATGAGCAGTTCTTC. This sequence joins TRBV29-1 and TRBJ2-1; TRBD1 agrees at 7 bases. This CDR3 is built from 15 residues. Germline CDR1 reads SQVTM; CDR2 reads ANQGSEA. The V segment lost 6 bases and the J segment 7 bases; nucleotides outside the gene matches: 15.

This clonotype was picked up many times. CDR3 DNA: TGTGCCAGCAGTAAAGGACAGGCCAGCACTGAAGCTTTCTTT. Its protein product is CASSKGQASTEAFF. The genes are TRBV6-1 and TRBJ1-1; TRBD1 matches at 7 bases. With V trimmed by 5 bases and J by 4 bases, 7 bases remained unmatched. The CDR3 length is 14 residues. Germline CDR1 is MNHNS and CDR2 is SASEGT.

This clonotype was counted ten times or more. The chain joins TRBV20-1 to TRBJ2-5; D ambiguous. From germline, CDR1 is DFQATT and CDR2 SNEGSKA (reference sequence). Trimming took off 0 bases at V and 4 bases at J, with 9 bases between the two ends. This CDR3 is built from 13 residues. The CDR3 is CSARDPHLETQYF. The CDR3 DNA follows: TGCAGTGCTAGAGATCCCCACTTAGAGACCCAGTACTTC.

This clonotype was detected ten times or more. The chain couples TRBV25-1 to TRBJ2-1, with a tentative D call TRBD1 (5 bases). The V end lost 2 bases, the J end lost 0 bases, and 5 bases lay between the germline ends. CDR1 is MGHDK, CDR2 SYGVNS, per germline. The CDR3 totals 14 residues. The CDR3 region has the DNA TGTGCCAGCAGTGAAGGACACTCCTACAATGAGCAGTTCTTC. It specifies CASSEGHSYNEQFF.

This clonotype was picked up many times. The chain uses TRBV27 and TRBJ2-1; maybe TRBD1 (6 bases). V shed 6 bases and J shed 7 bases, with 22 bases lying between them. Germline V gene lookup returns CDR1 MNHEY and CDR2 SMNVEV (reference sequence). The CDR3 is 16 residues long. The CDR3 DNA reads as TGTGCCAGCAGCCAAACAGGGCACCCATCTTTTAATGAGCAGTTCTTC. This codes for CASSQTGHPSFNEQFF.

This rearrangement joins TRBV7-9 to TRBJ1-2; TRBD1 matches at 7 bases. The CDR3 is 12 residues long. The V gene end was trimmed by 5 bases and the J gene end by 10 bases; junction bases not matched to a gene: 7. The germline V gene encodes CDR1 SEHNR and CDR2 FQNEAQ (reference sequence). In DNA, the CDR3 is TGTGCCAGCAGCCCAGGACAGGAACTCTACACCTTC. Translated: CASSPGQELYTF.

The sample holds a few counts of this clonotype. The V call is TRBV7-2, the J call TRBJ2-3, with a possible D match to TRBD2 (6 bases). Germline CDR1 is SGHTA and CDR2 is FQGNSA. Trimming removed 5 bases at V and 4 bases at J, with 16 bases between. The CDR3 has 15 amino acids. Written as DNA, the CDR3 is TGTGCCAGCAGCGAGGAGGGGAGGTCCCCAGATACGCAGTATTTT. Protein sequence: CASSEEGRSPDTQYF.

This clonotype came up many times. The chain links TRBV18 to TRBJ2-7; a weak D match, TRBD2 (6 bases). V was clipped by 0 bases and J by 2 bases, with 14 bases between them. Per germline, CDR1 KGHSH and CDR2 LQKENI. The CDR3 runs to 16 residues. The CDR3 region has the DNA TGTGCCAGCTCACCACCAATTCTTAGCGGCACCTACGAGCAGTACTTC. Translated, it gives CASSPPILSGTYEQYF.

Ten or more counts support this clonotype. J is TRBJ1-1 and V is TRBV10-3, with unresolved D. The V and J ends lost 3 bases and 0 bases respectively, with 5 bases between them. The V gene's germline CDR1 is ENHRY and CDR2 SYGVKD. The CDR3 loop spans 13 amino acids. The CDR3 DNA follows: TGTGCCATCAGTGATGGGGTGAACACTGAAGCTTTCTTT. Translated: CAISDGVNTEAFF.

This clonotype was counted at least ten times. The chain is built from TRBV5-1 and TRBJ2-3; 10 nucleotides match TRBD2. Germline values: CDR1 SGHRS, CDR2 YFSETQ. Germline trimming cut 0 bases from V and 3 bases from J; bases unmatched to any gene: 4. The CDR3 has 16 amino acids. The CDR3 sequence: CASSLAASGGTDTQYF. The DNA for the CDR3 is TGCGCCAGCAGCTTGGCGGCTAGCGGGGGAACAGATACGCAGTATTTT.

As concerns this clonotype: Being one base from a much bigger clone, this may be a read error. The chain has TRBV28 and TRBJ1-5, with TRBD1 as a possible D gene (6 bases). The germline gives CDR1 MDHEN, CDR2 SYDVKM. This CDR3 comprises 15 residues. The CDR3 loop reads CVSSRGLFSNQPQHF. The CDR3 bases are TGTGTCAGCAGCAGGGGACTTTTTAGCAATCAGCCCCAGCATTTT. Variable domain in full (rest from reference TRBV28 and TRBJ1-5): DVKVTQSSRYLVKRTGEKVFLECVQDMDHENMFWYRQDPGLGLRLIYFSYDVKMKEKGDIPEGYSVSREKKERFSLILESASTNQTSMYLCVSSRGLFSNQPQHFGDGTRLSIL.

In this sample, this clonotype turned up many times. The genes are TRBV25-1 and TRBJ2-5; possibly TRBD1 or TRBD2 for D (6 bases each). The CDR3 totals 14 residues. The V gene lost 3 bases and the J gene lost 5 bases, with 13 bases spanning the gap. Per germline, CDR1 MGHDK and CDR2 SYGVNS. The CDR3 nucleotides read TGTGCCAGCAGTGACTCCAGGGGACTCGAGACCCAGTACTTC. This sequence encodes CASSDSRGLETQYF.

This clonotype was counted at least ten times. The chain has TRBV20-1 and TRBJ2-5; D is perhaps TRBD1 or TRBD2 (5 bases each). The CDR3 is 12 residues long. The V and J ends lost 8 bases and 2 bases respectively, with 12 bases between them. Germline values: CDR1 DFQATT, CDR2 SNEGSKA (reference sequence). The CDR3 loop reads CSTQGVQETQYF. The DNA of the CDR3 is TGCAGTACTCAGGGAGTTCAAGAGACCCAGTACTTC.

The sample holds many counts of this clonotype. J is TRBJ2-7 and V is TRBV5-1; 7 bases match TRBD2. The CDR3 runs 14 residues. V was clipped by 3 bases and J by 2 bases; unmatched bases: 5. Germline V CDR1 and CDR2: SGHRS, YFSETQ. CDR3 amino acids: CASSSGLVPYEQYF. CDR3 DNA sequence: TGCGCCAGCAGCTCCGGACTAGTCCCCTACGAGCAGTACTTC.

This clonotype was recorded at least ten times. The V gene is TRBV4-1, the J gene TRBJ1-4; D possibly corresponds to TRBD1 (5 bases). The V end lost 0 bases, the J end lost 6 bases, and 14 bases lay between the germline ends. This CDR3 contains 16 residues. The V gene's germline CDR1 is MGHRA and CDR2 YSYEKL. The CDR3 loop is CASSQDPREGYEKLFF. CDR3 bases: TGCGCCAGCAGCCAAGATCCCAGGGAAGGGTATGAAAAACTGTTTTTT.

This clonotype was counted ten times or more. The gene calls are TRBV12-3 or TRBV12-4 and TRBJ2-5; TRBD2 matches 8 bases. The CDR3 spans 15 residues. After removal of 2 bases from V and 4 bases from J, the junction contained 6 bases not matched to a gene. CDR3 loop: CASSLQRGRAETQYF. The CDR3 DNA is TGTGCCAGCAGTTTACAGCGGGGGCGTGCAGAGACCCAGTACTTC.

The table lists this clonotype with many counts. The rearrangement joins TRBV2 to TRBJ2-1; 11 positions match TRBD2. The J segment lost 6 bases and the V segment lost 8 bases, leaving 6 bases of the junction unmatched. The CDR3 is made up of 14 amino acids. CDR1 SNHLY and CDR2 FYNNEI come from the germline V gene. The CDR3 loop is CASGDSGGGNEQFF. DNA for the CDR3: TGTGCCAGCGGGGATAGCGGGGGGGGCAATGAGCAGTTCTTC.

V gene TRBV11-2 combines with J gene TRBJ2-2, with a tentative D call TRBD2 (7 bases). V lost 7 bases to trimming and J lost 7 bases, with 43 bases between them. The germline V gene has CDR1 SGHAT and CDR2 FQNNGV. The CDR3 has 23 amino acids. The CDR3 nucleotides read TGTGCCAGCATCCCTCTTGCCACGCTGATTGGGGGGGCCGGCGGGGGTAATTTCGGGGAGCTGTTTTTT. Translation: CASIPLATLIGGAGGGNFGELFF. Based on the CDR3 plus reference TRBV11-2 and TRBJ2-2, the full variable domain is EAGVAQSPRYKIIEKRQSVAFWCNPISGHATLYWYQQILGQGPKLLIQFQNNGVVDDSQLPKDRFSAERLKGVDSTLKIQPAKLEDSAVYLCASIPLATLIGGAGGGNFGELFFGEGSRLTVL.

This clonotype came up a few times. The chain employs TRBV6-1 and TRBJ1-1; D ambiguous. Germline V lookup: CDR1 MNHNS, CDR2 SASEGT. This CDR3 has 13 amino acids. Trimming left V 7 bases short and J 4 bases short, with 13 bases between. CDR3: CASISDVGTEAFF. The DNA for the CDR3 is TGTGCCAGCATCTCGGACGTCGGCACTGAAGCTTTCTTT.

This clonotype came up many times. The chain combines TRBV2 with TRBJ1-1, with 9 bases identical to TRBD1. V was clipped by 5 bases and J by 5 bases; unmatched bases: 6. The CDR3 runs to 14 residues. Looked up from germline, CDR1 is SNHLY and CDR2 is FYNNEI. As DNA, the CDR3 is TGTGCCAGCAGTTCGGACAGGGGTCGAACTGAAGCTTTCTTT. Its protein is CASSSDRGRTEAFF.

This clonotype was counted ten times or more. The CDR3 here is CATSPSDRKLDQPQHF. The CDR3 DNA follows: TGTGCCACCAGCCCCTCGGACAGAAAGTTAGATCAGCCCCAGCATTTT. The chain recombines TRBV15 with TRBJ1-5, with a weak D call TRBD1 (6 bases). The V end was cut by 5 bases, the J end by 5 bases, with 19 bases between. CDR1 is LNHNV, CDR2 YYDKDF, per germline (reference sequence). This CDR3 spans 16 amino acids.

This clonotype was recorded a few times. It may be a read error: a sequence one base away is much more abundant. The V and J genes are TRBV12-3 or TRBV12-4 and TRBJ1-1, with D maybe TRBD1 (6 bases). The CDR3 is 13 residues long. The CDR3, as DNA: TGTACCAGCAGTTTCACAGGGAGGACTGAAGCTTTCTTT. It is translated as CTSSFTGRTEAFF.